Described below is a single T cell receptor (beta chain) sequence and its context. The sample has other DNA sequences that encode this CDR3 too. This record comes from a study of CD8+ T cells in alopecia areata. After isolation, RNA underwent reverse transcription to generate cDNA as the sequencing template. This table comes from immunoSEQ multiplex PCR, and its TCRdb copy is limited to in-frame clones, with some not included. The table includes some 170,000 clones, 50% to 75% detected once. The treatment was: oral pan-JAK inhibitor, 5-10 mg twice daily. This CDR3 comprises 14 residues. From germline, CDR1 is SGHDT and CDR2 YYEEEE. The ends lost 4 bases at V and 5 bases at J; junction bases unmatched: 8.

The receptor's source is a human donor with alopecia areata. This rearrangement joins TRBV5-6 to TRBJ2-7; 8 nucleotides match TRBD1. The specimen was CD4+ T cells sorted from blood, collected between weeks 55 and 65, from a patient treated with tofacitinib. CDR3 sequence: CASSLTGQGNEQYF. The CDR3 DNA is TGTGCCAGCAGCCTCACTGGACAGGGCAACGAGCAGTACTTC.